The subject of this entry is one TCR beta chain. V was clipped by 2 bases and J by 0 bases, with 9 bases between them. This CDR3 has 14 residues. The germline gives CDR1 SGHDT, CDR2 YYEEEE. Original processing notes: Amplification of reference gene primers was used by the study to estimate nucleated cell counts. The method was immunoSEQ multiplex PCR; TCRdb's version includes in-frame clones alone and lacks a portion of them. The V and J calls and clone size come from that table; D and trimming were worked out from the DNA. Of roughly 350,000 clones listed, 85% are singletons. The data were taken from a study of blood T cell repertoires in COVID-19. Study overall: Spain, Italy and the United States supplied samples that represented acute and convalescent COVID-19. T cells, B-cell-depleted T cells, or PBMCs supplied cDNA or gDNA.

The chain has TRBV5-6 and TRBJ2-7; maybe TRBD2 (6 bases). The sequencing input was peripheral blood. The clonotype comes from a woman between 18 and 29 years old with acute or convalescent COVID-19. In DNA, the CDR3 is TGTGCCAGCAGCTTTACCGGGGGCTCCTACGAGCAGTACTTC. It encodes CASSFTGGSYEQYF.